This T cell receptor beta chain was profiled in a study of immune reconstitution after stem cell transplant in scleroderma. TCRdb reprocessed the RT-PCR reads via MiXCR and lists one record per CDR3 protein. The table includes about 2,300 distinct CDR3 sequences, 6.4% detected once. Germline-derived CDR1 and CDR2 are SGHRS and YFSETQ. The CDR3 length is 14 residues. V lost 1 base to trimming and J lost 6 bases, with 10 bases between them. This clonotype was counted only a few times. The receptor was derived from a female donor with systemic sclerosis. The chain has TRBV5-1 and TRBJ1-4, with TRBD1 as a possible D gene (6 bases). Sample collection was performed before or after autologous hematopoietic stem cell transplantation (not recorded which). CDR3 nucleotides: TGCGCCAGCAGCTTGAATGGGGGGCATGAAAAACTGTTTTTT. Its translation: CASSLNGGHEKLFF.